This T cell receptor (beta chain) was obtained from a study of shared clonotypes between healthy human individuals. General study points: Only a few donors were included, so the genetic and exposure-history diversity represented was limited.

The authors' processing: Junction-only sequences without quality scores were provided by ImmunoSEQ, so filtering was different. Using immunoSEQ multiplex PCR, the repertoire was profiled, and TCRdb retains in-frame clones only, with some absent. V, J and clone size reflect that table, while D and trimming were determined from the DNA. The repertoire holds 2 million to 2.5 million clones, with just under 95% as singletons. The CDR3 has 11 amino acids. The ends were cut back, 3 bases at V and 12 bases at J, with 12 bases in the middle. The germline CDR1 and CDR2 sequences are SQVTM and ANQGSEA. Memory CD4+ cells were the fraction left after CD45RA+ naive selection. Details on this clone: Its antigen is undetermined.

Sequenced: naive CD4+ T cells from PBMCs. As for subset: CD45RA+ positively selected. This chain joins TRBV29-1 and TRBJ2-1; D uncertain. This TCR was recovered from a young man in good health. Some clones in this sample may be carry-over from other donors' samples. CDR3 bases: TGCAGCGTTGACCAGGCCATGTGGCAGTTCTTC. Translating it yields CSVDQAMWQFF.